This T cell receptor (beta chain) is drawn from a study of vaccination effects on CD4 cells after COVID-19. Clones were sequenced by immunoSEQ multiplex PCR, and TCRdb holds only the in-frame ones, with some missing. The table lists some 63,000 clones, under 85% of them singletons. As concerns this clone: Antigen: not known.

Having been cultured for about ten days, the cells underwent CD4+ T cell isolation. The sample was CD4+ T cells from PBMCs cultured without peptide, taken before COVID-19 vaccination. The source of this sequence is a human donor who had a prior SARS-CoV-2 infection.

CDR3 nucleotides: TGTGCCAGCAGCCAAGTTCCAGCGGGGTTTACCGGGGAGCTGTTTTTT. Its protein product is CASSQVPAGFTGELFF. The V and J genes are TRBV3-1 (or the pseudogene TRBV3-2) and TRBJ2-2; 7 nucleotides match TRBD2. V lost 1 base to trimming and J lost 5 bases; unmatched junction nucleotides: 7. This CDR3 has 16 amino acids. Per germline, CDR1 LGHDT and CDR2 YNNKEL (reference sequence).